One and the same sample provided the 13 T cell receptor beta chains below, sequenced in a study of cytomegalovirus exposure and HLA in healthy donors (dated by TCRdb to the late 2010s). Receptor amplification or capture employed the immunoSEQ multiplex PCR assay. For the multiplex PCR, a mixture combining 60 forward primers for TCR Vbeta segments and 13 reverse primers for TCR Jbeta segments was used. Drawn from immuneACCESS, this table holds only the in-frame rearrangements with V and J called that TCRdb kept. Clones are partly lost; checked studies trace under half to an unresolved V gene and leave the rest unexplained. In all, the sample holds over 55,000 clones, and roughly two thirds of those were seen once. Approximately 7.6% of the sample comes from the top ten. Input material: PBMCs. All receptors derive from a man aged 35-49 years in good health and CMV-seropositive.

Points on this clone: The sample holds other DNA sequences that translate to the same CDR3. V usage is TRBV5-1 and J usage is TRBJ2-5, with 8 bases lining up with TRBD2. The V and J ends lost 4 bases and 5 bases, in that order; junction bases with no gene match: 7. Germline lookup yields CDR1 SGHRS and CDR2 YFSETQ. This CDR3 is built from 14 residues. This chain's CDR3 is CASSPGGGQETQYF. DNA for the CDR3: TGCGCCAGCAGCCCCGGGGGGGGTCAGGAGACCCAGTACTTC.

The gene calls are TRBV30 and TRBJ2-7; D may be TRBD1 (7 bases). Trimming removed 0 bases at V and 12 bases at J, with 27 bases between. The length of the CDR3 is 16 residues. CDR1 and CDR2 from the germline V gene are GTSNPN and SVGIG (reference sequence). The CDR3 sequence is CAWSVLGVGQRGETYF. DNA of the CDR3: TGTGCCTGGAGTGTACTAGGGGTGGGACAGAGGGGGGAAACGTACTTC.

The chain joins TRBV7-3 to TRBJ2-3; possible D gene TRBD2, 5 bases. The V and J ends lost 5 bases and 5 bases respectively, with 11 bases between them. CDR3 length: 13 amino acids. The germline gives CDR1 SGHTA, CDR2 FQGTGA. The CDR3 DNA sequence: TGTGCCAGCAGCACGAGGGCCGGAGATACGCAGTATTTT. This encodes CASSTRAGDTQYF.

The chain carries TRBV7-8 and TRBJ1-1, with 12 bases lining up with TRBD1. With V trimmed by 3 bases and J by 11 bases, 16 bases remained unmatched. From germline, CDR1 is SGHVS and CDR2 FQNEAQ. The CDR3 extends over 17 amino acids. The CDR3 here is CASSLNLPGTGGFFAFF. The DNA for the CDR3 is TGTGCCAGCAGCTTGAACCTACCCGGGACAGGGGGCTTTTTTGCTTTCTTT.

This clone was counted a few times. This chain connects TRBV28 to TRBJ1-2; D is ambiguous. The CDR3 runs to 12 residues. Germline V gene data show CDR1 as MDHEN and CDR2 as SYDVKM. Trimming left V 10 bases short and J 3 bases short, with 12 bases between. CDR3 in amino acids: CATTNLDYGYTF. CDR3 in DNA: TGTGCCACTACCAACCTGGACTATGGCTACACCTTC.

The rearrangement joins TRBV27 to TRBJ1-4; D not resolved. The CDR3 spans 15 residues. Germline V CDR1 and CDR2: MNHEY, SMNVEV (reference sequence). Trimming left V 2 bases short and J 3 bases short, with 10 bases between. CDR3 amino acids: CASSLGGWSNEKLFF. DNA for the CDR3: TGTGCCAGCAGTTTAGGCGGGTGGTCTAATGAAAAACTGTTTTTT. Drawing the rest from reference TRBV27 and TRBJ1-4, the complete variable domain is EAQVTQNPRYLITVTGKKLTVTCSQNMNHEYMSWYRQDPGLGLRQIYYSMNVEVTDKGDVPEGYKVSRKEKRNFPLILESPSPNQTSLYFCASSLGGWSNEKLFFGSGTQLSVL.

The rearrangement uses TRBV18 and TRBJ1-2; 9 nucleotides match TRBD1. Germline V lookup: CDR1 KGHSH, CDR2 LQKENI. CDR3 size: 13 residues. J gave up 8 bases and V 4 bases, and 5 bases lay outside the gene matches. Here the CDR3 DNA reads TGTGCCAGCTCACAAACAGGGGGCGCCGGCTACACCTTC. It is translated as CASSQTGGAGYTF.

The chain combines TRBV12-5 with TRBJ2-5, with 8 bases lining up with TRBD2. This CDR3 is 15 amino acids long. Germline CDR1 and CDR2: LGHNT and FRNRAP. V trimming: 4 bases; J trimming: 4 bases; junction bases outside the gene matches: 8. The chain's CDR3 is CASGSPRGGGETQYF. Here the CDR3 DNA reads TGTGCTAGTGGTTCCCCCCGGGGGGGAGGAGAGACCCAGTACTTC. Using reference TRBV12-5 and TRBJ2-5 for the parts outside the CDR3, the full variable domain is DARVTQTPRHKVTEMGQEVTMRCQPILGHNTVFWYRQTMMQGLELLAYFRNRAPLDDSGMPKDRFSAEMPDATLATLKIQPSEPRDSAVYFCASGSPRGGGETQYFGPGTRLLVL.

The chain couples TRBV4-2 to TRBJ2-1; 13 nucleotides agree with TRBD2. CDR1 is LGHNA, CDR2 YNFKEQ, per germline. This CDR3 comprises 14 residues. The V and J ends lost 4 bases and 15 bases, in that order; junction bases with no gene match: 9. The CDR3 bases are TGTGCCAGCAGCCCCGGACTAGCGGGAGTTCAGGTGTTCTTC. Its translation: CASSPGLAGVQVFF.

V and J are TRBV7-3 and TRBJ2-1, with TRBD2 identical over 8 bases. Germline lookup yields CDR1 SGHTA and CDR2 FQGTGA. Germline trimming cut 5 bases from V and 9 bases from J; bases unmatched to any gene: 6. This CDR3 has 13 residues. The DNA for the CDR3 is TGTGCCAGCAGCCCCGGGGGGGGTCGTGAGCAGTTCTTC. It yields the protein CASSPGGGREQFF.

The J gene is TRBJ2-1, the V gene TRBV18, with TRBD2 matching over 9 bases. This CDR3 contains 15 residues. Germline V gene lookup returns CDR1 KGHSH and CDR2 LQKENI. The V segment lost 6 bases and the J segment 3 bases; nucleotides outside the gene matches: 6. The CDR3 nucleotides are TGTGCCAGCTCGCCGACTAGCGGAAGCTACAATGAGCAGTTCTTC. Residues: CASSPTSGSYNEQFF.

This clone was recorded a few times. The chain combines TRBV6-1 with TRBJ1-1, with D uncertain. Trimming pared 10 bases from V and 6 bases from J, leaving 15 bases between. The CDR3 covers 12 residues. Germline loops: CDR1 MNHNS, CDR2 SASEGT. The CDR3 spells CATLRGGSEAFF. In DNA form, the CDR3 reads TGTGCCACCCTCCGCGGAGGGTCTGAAGCTTTCTTT.

The chain joins TRBV4-1 to TRBJ2-7, with TRBD2 matching 14 bases. The CDR3 has 21 residues. Germline V lookup: CDR1 MGHRA, CDR2 YSYEKL. After removal of 1 base from V and 6 bases from J, the junction contained 20 bases not matched to a gene. Here the CDR3 reads CASSQVHAGTRQGLAGVEQYF. The CDR3 DNA reads as TGCGCCAGCAGCCAAGTCCACGCCGGGACTCGGCAGGGACTAGCGGGAGTCGAGCAGTACTTC.